The rows below give T cell receptor beta chains drawn from one sample of a study of CD4 T cells in relation to SARS-CoV-2 and coronaviruses. Their cognate antigens are unknown. The protocol was immunoSEQ multiplex PCR, while the TCRdb copy is restricted to in-frame clones and leaves out a portion. This sample has 18,000 or so clones, with almost 80% found just once. Sequenced material: CD4+ T cells from PBMCs, cultured in vitro. These receptors were obtained from a human donor in good health. Both conserved end residues are part of each CDR3. The D gene is left open where the match is weak. A clone size is listed for some rows: how often the clone was seen (once, few, many), or a class if it is expanded.

abundance: NA
d_gene: NA
v_gene: TRBV24-1
j_gene: TRBJ1-1
CDR3nt: TGTGCCACCAGTGATTGCCGAAGGCGGGGGGGATCGGGCACTGAAGCTTTCTTT
CDR3aa: CATSDCRRRGGSGTEAFF

abundance: once
d_gene: TRBD1
v_gene: TRBV5-1
j_gene: TRBJ2-7
CDR3nt: TGCGCCAGCAGCCCGGGACAGGGGGCGTCTTCCAAGTACTTC
CDR3aa: CASSPGQGASSKYF

abundance: NA
d_gene: NA
v_gene: TRBV12-5
j_gene: TRBJ2-7
CDR3nt: TGTGCTAGTGGTTTGGTCGCGGGGGGCAGGGGGGAAGAGCAGTACTTC
CDR3aa: CASGLVAGGRGEEQYF

abundance: few
d_gene: NA
v_gene: TRBV7-9
j_gene: TRBJ1-4
CDR3nt: TGTGCCAGCAGCTTAGACGCCAGCCTGAATGAAAAACTGTTTTTT
CDR3aa: CASSLDASLNEKLFF

abundance: NA
d_gene: NA
v_gene: TRBV7-2
j_gene: TRBJ1-1
CDR3nt: TGTGCCAGCAGCTGGGGACGAGGGAACACTGAAGCTTTCTTT
CDR3aa: CASSWGRGNTEAFF

abundance: NA
d_gene: TRBD1
v_gene: TRBV27
j_gene: TRBJ1-1
CDR3nt: TGTGCCAGCAGTTTAGGGCAGGGGGCTGGTGAAGCTTTCTTT
CDR3aa: CASSLGQGAGEAFF

abundance: NA
d_gene: NA
v_gene: TRBV2
j_gene: TRBJ2-1
CDR3nt: TGTGCCAGCAGGGGGGACTCCTACAATGAGCAGTTCTTC
CDR3aa: CASRGDSYNEQFF

abundance: NA
d_gene: NA
v_gene: TRBV28
j_gene: TRBJ1-4
CDR3nt: TGTGCCAGCAGAAATGAAAAACTGTTTTTT
CDR3aa: CASRNEKLFF

abundance: NA
d_gene: TRBD1
v_gene: TRBV24-1
j_gene: TRBJ2-5
CDR3nt: TGTGCCACCAGTCTGGGACAGGGCTTGGAGACCCAGTACTTC
CDR3aa: CATSLGQGLETQYF

abundance: NA
d_gene: NA
v_gene: TRBV6-5
j_gene: TRBJ1-5
CDR3nt: TGTGCCAGCTCCGGACAGAGCAATCAGCCCCAGCATTTT
CDR3aa: CASSGQSNQPQHF

abundance: NA
d_gene: NA
v_gene: TRBV7-3
j_gene: TRBJ2-7
CDR3nt: TGTGCCAGCAGCTTAGGCGCTAGCGAGACCTACGAGCAGTACTTC
CDR3aa: CASSLGASETYEQYF

abundance: NA
d_gene: NA
v_gene: TRBV18
j_gene: TRBJ1-4
CDR3nt: TGTGCCAGCTCACCACAGGGGTCTAATGAAAAACTGTTTTTT
CDR3aa: CASSPQGSNEKLFF

abundance: NA
d_gene: TRBD1
v_gene: TRBV19
j_gene: TRBJ1-2
CDR3nt: TGTGCCAGTAGTAAAGGGACAGGGTTTGGCTACACCTTC
CDR3aa: CASSKGTGFGYTF

abundance: few
d_gene: NA
v_gene: TRBV11-1
j_gene: TRBJ1-2
CDR3nt: TGTGCCACAGGCGTTCGGTCCCCTGGCTACACCTTC
CDR3aa: CATGVRSPGYTF

abundance: NA
d_gene: NA
v_gene: TRBV5-1
j_gene: TRBJ2-2
CDR3nt: TGCGCCAGCAGCACAAGCGGAGCCAACACCGGGGAGCTGTTTTTT
CDR3aa: CASSTSGANTGELFF

abundance: NA
d_gene: NA
v_gene: TRBV27
j_gene: TRBJ1-1
CDR3nt: TGTGCCAGCAGTTTGTATGGGGATCGTGGCGCTGAAGCTTTCTTT
CDR3aa: CASSLYGDRGAEAFF

abundance: NA
d_gene: TRBD1
v_gene: TRBV6-5
j_gene: TRBJ1-6
CDR3nt: TGTGCCAGCAGTTATTACAGGGGTGAAGGTTCACCCCTCCACTTT
CDR3aa: CASSYYRGEGSPLHF

abundance: NA
d_gene: TRBD2
v_gene: TRBV18
j_gene: TRBJ2-1
CDR3nt: TGTGCCAGCTCACTAGCGGGAGGCACCTACAATGAGCAGTTCTTC
CDR3aa: CASSLAGGTYNEQFF

abundance: NA
d_gene: TRBD2
v_gene: TRBV2
j_gene: TRBJ2-7
CDR3nt: TGTGCCAGCAGTCAAAGGACTAGCGGTTACGAGCAGTACTTC
CDR3aa: CASSQRTSGYEQYF

abundance: NA
d_gene: NA
v_gene: TRBV30
j_gene: TRBJ1-2
CDR3nt: TGTGCCTATAACTCACGGGGGGGCAACTATGGCTACACCTTC
CDR3aa: CAYNSRGGNYGYTF

abundance: NA
d_gene: NA
v_gene: TRBV2
j_gene: TRBJ1-2
CDR3nt: TGTGCCAGCAGTGCGGACCAAACACGGGGCTACACCTTC
CDR3aa: CASSADQTRGYTF

abundance: NA
d_gene: TRBD1
v_gene: TRBV19
j_gene: TRBJ2-7
CDR3nt: TGTGCCAGTAGTACCCAAGGGGGCCCCTACGAGCAGTACTTC
CDR3aa: CASSTQGGPYEQYF

abundance: NA
d_gene: TRBD1
v_gene: TRBV11-2
j_gene: TRBJ2-5
CDR3nt: TGTGCCAGCAGAAACGGGCGAGGACAGGGGGCACGTCGGGAGACCCAGTACTTC
CDR3aa: CASRNGRGQGARRETQYF

abundance: few
d_gene: NA
v_gene: TRBV10-3
j_gene: TRBJ1-5
CDR3nt: TGTGCCATCAGTGAGGTCAGGGGTGCGGGCAATCAGCCCCAGCATTTT
CDR3aa: CAISEVRGAGNQPQHF

abundance: NA
d_gene: NA
v_gene: TRBV5-8
j_gene: TRBJ1-1
CDR3nt: TGTGCCAGCAGCCCGGCACCTTACACTGAAGCTTTCTTT
CDR3aa: CASSPAPYTEAFF

abundance: NA
d_gene: NA
v_gene: TRBV4-2
j_gene: TRBJ1-5
CDR3nt: TGTGCCAGCAGCCCTCAAGGACAGTTAAACGCAGGGCAGCCCCAGCATTTT
CDR3aa: CASSPQGQLNAGQPQHF

abundance: NA
d_gene: NA
v_gene: TRBV12-3/TRBV12-4
j_gene: TRBJ2-1
CDR3nt: TGTGCCAGCAGGGACCGAGTTGGTGAGCAGTTCTTC
CDR3aa: CASRDRVGEQFF

abundance: NA
d_gene: NA
v_gene: TRBV5-1
j_gene: TRBJ2-5
CDR3nt: TGCGCCAGCAGCTTGGTCCGGCAGAACCAAGAGACCCAGTACTTC
CDR3aa: CASSLVRQNQETQYF

abundance: NA
d_gene: NA
v_gene: TRBV10-3
j_gene: TRBJ2-1
CDR3nt: TGTGCCATCAGTCAGGAACAATCCTACAATGAGCAGTTCTTC
CDR3aa: CAISQEQSYNEQFF

abundance: NA
d_gene: NA
v_gene: TRBV5-4
j_gene: TRBJ2-1
CDR3nt: TGTGCCAGCAGTCGAAGCGGGTCCTCCTACAATGAGCAGTTCTTC
CDR3aa: CASSRSGSSYNEQFF

abundance: NA
d_gene: NA
v_gene: TRBV5-1
j_gene: TRBJ1-5
CDR3nt: TGCGCCAGCAGCTTGGGAAGTGGAGGGAGCAATCAGCCCCAGCATTTT
CDR3aa: CASSLGSGGSNQPQHF

abundance: NA
d_gene: NA
v_gene: TRBV6-1
j_gene: TRBJ2-6
CDR3nt: TGTGCCAGCAGTGAAGCTAGCTCTGGGGCCAACGTCCTGACTTTC
CDR3aa: CASSEASSGANVLTF

abundance: NA
d_gene: NA
v_gene: TRBV28
j_gene: TRBJ1-2
CDR3nt: TGTGCCACCACTTACCCCCTCTGGAGCTATGGCTACACCTTC
CDR3aa: CATTYPLWSYGYTF

abundance: NA
d_gene: NA
v_gene: TRBV29-1
j_gene: TRBJ1-1
CDR3nt: TGCAGCGTCCAGACAGGAATGAACACTGAAGCTTTCTTT
CDR3aa: CSVQTGMNTEAFF

abundance: NA
d_gene: TRBD2
v_gene: TRBV4-1
j_gene: TRBJ2-5
CDR3nt: TGCGCCAGCAGCCAAGGCGGCCTAGCGGGAGGTCCGGAGACCCAGTACTTC
CDR3aa: CASSQGGLAGGPETQYF

abundance: NA
d_gene: TRBD2
v_gene: TRBV5-1
j_gene: TRBJ2-4
CDR3nt: TGCGCCAGCAGCTTGGGACTAGCGGGAGTCCAAAACATTCAGTACTTC
CDR3aa: CASSLGLAGVQNIQYF

abundance: NA
d_gene: NA
v_gene: TRBV5-6
j_gene: TRBJ1-5
CDR3nt: TGTGCCAGCAGCAAGGGGACCGCCACTCCCCAGCATTTT
CDR3aa: CASSKGTATPQHF

abundance: once
d_gene: NA
v_gene: TRBV19
j_gene: TRBJ1-1
CDR3nt: TGTGCCAGTAGTCCCAGCCATGCCACAGAGAACACTGAAGCTTTCTTT
CDR3aa: CASSPSHATENTEAFF

abundance: NA
d_gene: NA
v_gene: TRBV9
j_gene: TRBJ2-5
CDR3nt: TGTGCCAGCAGCGTAGATCAGATCCTTCAAGAGACCCAGTACTTC
CDR3aa: CASSVDQILQETQYF

abundance: NA
d_gene: NA
v_gene: TRBV19
j_gene: TRBJ1-1
CDR3nt: TGTGCCAGTAGTATCAAGACAGGAGGGGGGACTGAAGCTTTCTTT
CDR3aa: CASSIKTGGGTEAFF

abundance: NA
d_gene: TRBD1
v_gene: TRBV6-5
j_gene: TRBJ1-1
CDR3nt: TGTGCCAGCAGCTCGGGACAGACGAACACTGAAGCTTTCTTT
CDR3aa: CASSSGQTNTEAFF

abundance: few
d_gene: TRBD1
v_gene: TRBV30
j_gene: TRBJ2-2
CDR3nt: TGTGCCTGGAGTAAGCCGGGACAGGATAACGGGGAGCTGTTTTTT
CDR3aa: CAWSKPGQDNGELFF

abundance: NA
d_gene: TRBD2
v_gene: TRBV4-2
j_gene: TRBJ2-1
CDR3nt: TGTGCCAGCAGCCAAGGACTAGCGGGAGTTAATGAGCAGTTCTTC
CDR3aa: CASSQGLAGVNEQFF

abundance: few
d_gene: NA
v_gene: TRBV5-1
j_gene: TRBJ2-5
CDR3nt: TGCGCCAGCAGCTTGGGTTTAGGGGTGGGAAGTCAAGAGACCCAGTACTTC
CDR3aa: CASSLGLGVGSQETQYF

abundance: NA
d_gene: NA
v_gene: TRBV7-9
j_gene: TRBJ1-2
CDR3nt: TGTGCCAGCAGTCTTTACCCCACGTTCTACTATGGCTACACCTTC
CDR3aa: CASSLYPTFYYGYTF

abundance: NA
d_gene: TRBD2
v_gene: TRBV24-1
j_gene: TRBJ2-7
CDR3nt: TGTGCCACCAGTCCTAGCGGGAGGGCCGTATACGAGCAGTACTTC
CDR3aa: CATSPSGRAVYEQYF

abundance: once
d_gene: NA
v_gene: TRBV29-1
j_gene: TRBJ2-6
CDR3nt: TGCAGCGTTGAAATGGATGGTCCGACTGGGGCCAACGTCCTGACTTTC
CDR3aa: CSVEMDGPTGANVLTF

abundance: once
d_gene: NA
v_gene: TRBV5-8
j_gene: TRBJ1-1
CDR3nt: TGTGCCAGCAGCTTTACGGTGATGAGGGTGGGCACTGAAGCTTTCTTT
CDR3aa: CASSFTVMRVGTEAFF

abundance: NA
d_gene: NA
v_gene: TRBV28
j_gene: TRBJ2-6
CDR3nt: TGTGCCAGCAGTTACGGGACATTCTCTGGGGCCAACGTCCTGACTTTC
CDR3aa: CASSYGTFSGANVLTF

abundance: NA
d_gene: NA
v_gene: TRBV7-9
j_gene: TRBJ1-4
CDR3nt: TGTGCCAGCAGCCTTAACCCCCGGGGTGAAAAACTGTTTTTT
CDR3aa: CASSLNPRGEKLFF

abundance: NA
d_gene: NA
v_gene: TRBV3-1/TRBV3-2
j_gene: TRBJ2-5
CDR3nt: TGTGCCAGCAGCCAGGGACTCGGAGGGGGGGACGAGACCCAGTACTTC
CDR3aa: CASSQGLGGGDETQYF

abundance: few
d_gene: NA
v_gene: TRBV6-5
j_gene: TRBJ2-1
CDR3nt: TGTGCCAGCAGTTACTCGCATGAGCAGTTCTTC
CDR3aa: CASSYSHEQFF

abundance: NA
d_gene: NA
v_gene: TRBV4-1
j_gene: TRBJ1-4
CDR3nt: TGCGCCAGCAGCCACCCTAAGGGAGCGGGAAAAAAACTGTTTTTT
CDR3aa: CASSHPKGAGKKLFF

abundance: NA
d_gene: NA
v_gene: TRBV7-9
j_gene: TRBJ1-6
CDR3nt: TGTGCCAGCAGCTTAGGAGGGTTCTATAATTCACCCCTCCACTTT
CDR3aa: CASSLGGFYNSPLHF

abundance: NA
d_gene: NA
v_gene: TRBV7-2
j_gene: TRBJ2-1
CDR3nt: TGTGCCAGCAGCGCAGACTACACAATTCACAATGAGCAGTTCTTC
CDR3aa: CASSADYTIHNEQFF